These 9 T cell receptor beta chains were sequenced from one sample in a study of PD-1 blockade in classical Hodgkin lymphoma. This sample's time point: cycle 4 day 1 (C4D1), after more than five weeks of nivolumab. Every one of the patients relapsed after autologous stem cell transplantation (brentuximab vedotin exposure was variable). Profiling relied on immunoSEQ multiplex PCR, and the TCRdb table lists in-frame clones only, not all of them. The sample holds about 44,000 clones, around 64% seen once. This sample comprised peripheral blood mononuclear cells (PBMCs), obtained before the fourth cycle of nivolumab. These receptor sequences come from a human donor with classical Hodgkin lymphoma.

Only a few counts were recorded for this clone. The chain uses TRBV19 and TRBJ1-6; D is unclear. CDR1 LNHDA and CDR2 SQIVND come from the germline V gene (reference sequence). The V end was cut by 7 bases, the J end by 11 bases, with 21 bases between. The CDR3 covers 15 residues. The CDR3 loop is CASMEDSLDETPLHF. In DNA, the CDR3 is TGTGCCAGTATGGAGGATTCCCTTGATGAAACACCCCTCCACTTT.

The CDR3 loop is CATKRGGTTDTQYF. The CDR3 DNA sequence: TGTGCCACCAAGAGAGGGGGGACCACAGATACGCAGTATTTT. The chain carries TRBV15 and TRBJ2-3; D is possibly TRBD1 or TRBD2 (6 bases each). Germline assignment: CDR1 LNHNV and CDR2 YYDKDF (reference sequence). Trimming took off 7 bases at V and 2 bases at J, with 13 bases between the two ends. The CDR3 runs to 14 residues. Full variable domain (remainder filled in from reference TRBV15 and TRBJ2-3): DAMVIQNPRYQVTQFGKPVTLSCSQTLNHNVMYWYQQKSSQAPKLLFHYYDKDFNNEADTPDNFQSRRPNTSFCFLDIRSPGLGDTAMYLCATKRGGTTDTQYFGPGTRLTVL.

This clone was seen only a few times. This rearrangement joins TRBV5-1 to TRBJ1-2, with 7 bases fitting TRBD1. Per germline, CDR1 SGHRS and CDR2 YFSETQ. With V trimmed by 0 bases and J by 7 bases, 9 bases remained unmatched. The length of the CDR3 is 15 residues. The CDR3 coding sequence is TGCGCCAGCAGCTTGGCGGAGATACAGGGGAGTGGCTACACCTTC. It codes for CASSLAEIQGSGYTF.

This clone has at least ten counts. The rearrangement joins TRBV28 to TRBJ1-2; the match to TRBD1 covers 7 bases. After removal of 5 bases from V and 8 bases from J, the junction contained 8 bases not matched to a gene. This CDR3 has 13 amino acids. In germline, CDR1 is MDHEN, CDR2 SYDVKM. The CDR3 reads CASSRDRVLGYTF. CDR3 sequence (DNA): TGTGCCAGCAGTCGCGACAGGGTCTTAGGCTACACCTTC.

This chain links TRBV7-2 with TRBJ2-1; no reliable D call. V shed 4 bases and J shed 6 bases, with 10 bases lying between them. The CDR3 runs 13 residues. In germline, CDR1 is SGHTA, CDR2 FQGNSA. This chain's CDR3 is CASSWQVLNEQFF. The CDR3 region has the DNA TGTGCCAGCAGCTGGCAGGTTCTCAATGAGCAGTTCTTC.

The chain couples TRBV5-5 to TRBJ1-6; 7 bases align to TRBD1. The germline CDR1 and CDR2 sequences are SGHKS and YYEKEE (reference sequence). J lost 5 bases, V lost 4 bases, and 6 bases had no gene match. This CDR3 is 15 amino acids long. The DNA of the CDR3 is TGTGCCAGCAGCCTCAGAGGGACAGATAATTCACCCCTCCACTTT. This codes for CASSLRGTDNSPLHF.

The V gene is TRBV7-7, the J gene TRBJ2-2; the match to TRBD2 covers 7 bases. Germline V lookup: CDR1 SSHAT, CDR2 FNYEAQ (reference sequence). The CDR3 extends over 14 amino acids. V lost 4 bases, J lost 8 bases, and 7 bases stayed unmatched. In DNA form, the CDR3 reads TGTGCCAGCAGCTCCTCGAGCGGGAAAGGGGAGCTGTTTTTT. Translating it yields CASSSSSGKGELFF.

This chain joins TRBV18 and TRBJ1-1; no definite D call. In germline, CDR1 is KGHSH, CDR2 LQKENI. V was trimmed by 6 bases and J by 5 bases, leaving 19 bases between them. The CDR3 length is 15 residues. The CDR3 is CASSPSTGSRTEAFF. CDR3 nucleotides: TGTGCCAGCTCGCCTTCCACGGGGTCGAGAACTGAAGCTTTCTTT.

V and J are TRBV5-1 and TRBJ1-1, with 8 bases matching TRBD1. V dropped 0 bases and J dropped 4; count of bases not matched to a gene: 2. This CDR3 region has 14 residues. Germline loops: CDR1 SGHRS, CDR2 YFSETQ. CDR3 amino acids: CASSLAQGATEAFF. The CDR3 DNA reads as TGCGCCAGCAGCTTGGCCCAGGGGGCCACTGAAGCTTTCTTT.